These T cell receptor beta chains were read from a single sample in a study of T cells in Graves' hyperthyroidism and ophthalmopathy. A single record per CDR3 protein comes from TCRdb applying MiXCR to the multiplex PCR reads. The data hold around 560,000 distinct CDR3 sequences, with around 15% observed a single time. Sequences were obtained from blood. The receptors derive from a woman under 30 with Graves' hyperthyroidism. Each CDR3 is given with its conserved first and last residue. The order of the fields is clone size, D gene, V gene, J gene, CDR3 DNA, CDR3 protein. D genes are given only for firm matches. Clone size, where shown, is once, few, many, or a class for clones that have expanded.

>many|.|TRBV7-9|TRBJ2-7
TGTGCCAGCAGCTCAGGTCATGGCAGGGCCAAGAACTGGGCCTACGAGCAGTACTTC
CASSSGHGRAKNWAYEQYF
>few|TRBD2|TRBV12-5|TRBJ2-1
TGTGCTAGTGCTATGGGGGGGGATGAGCAGTTCTTC
CASAMGGDEQFF
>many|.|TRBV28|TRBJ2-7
TGTGCCAGCAGTTTAACAGCGGGCCTCTCCTACGAGCAGTACTTC
CASSLTAGLSYEQYF
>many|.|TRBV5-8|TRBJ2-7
TGTGCCAGCAGCCCACAGTTCCACGAGCAGTACTTC
CASSPQFHEQYF
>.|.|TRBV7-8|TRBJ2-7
TGTGCCAGCAGCTTAGGTTTTCGGCAGGGGTACTACGAGCAGTACTTC
CASSLGFRQGYYEQYF
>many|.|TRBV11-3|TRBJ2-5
TGTGCCAGCAGCTTAGTAGTGGGCACTTTCTCTCAAGAGACCCAGTACTTC
CASSLVVGTFSQETQYF
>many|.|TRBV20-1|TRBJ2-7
TGCAGTGCTATAACCGCAGGGGTCGTCCACGAGCAGTACTTC
CSAITAGVVHEQYF
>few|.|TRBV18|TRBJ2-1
TGTGCCAGCTCACCCCCAGTGGTGACTAGAGAAAATGAGCAGTTCTTC
CASSPPVVTRENEQFF
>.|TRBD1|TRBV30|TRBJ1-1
TGTGGAGGACAGGGGGCTCCTTCTATCAACACTGAAGCTTTCTTT
CGGQGAPSINTEAFF
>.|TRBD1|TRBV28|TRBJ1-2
TGTGCCAGCAGGACAGGGGCGGTAAGAGGCTACACCTTC
CASRTGAVRGYTF
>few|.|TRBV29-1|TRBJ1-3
TGCAGCGTTACAGATTGGGGGGGAAACACCATATATTTT
CSVTDWGGNTIYF
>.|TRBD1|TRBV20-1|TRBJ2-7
TGCAGTGCCTACAGGGGTGACCACGAGCAGTACTTC
CSAYRGDHEQYF
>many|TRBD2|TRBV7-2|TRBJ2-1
TGTGCCAGCAGCCGGAGCGGGAGCGACTACAATGAGCAGTTCTTC
CASSRSGSDYNEQFF
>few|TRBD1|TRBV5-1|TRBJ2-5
TGCGCCAGCAGCTTGGTGGGACAGGGTATAGAGACCCAGTACTTC
CASSLVGQGIETQYF
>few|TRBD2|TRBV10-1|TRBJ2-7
TGCGCCAGCAAAGGTAGCGGGGGCTACGAGCAGTACTTC
CASKGSGGYEQYF
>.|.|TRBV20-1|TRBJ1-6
TGCAGTGCTAGCAGGGGAAGGGGCTCCTATAATTCACCCCTCCACTTT
CSASRGRGSYNSPLHF
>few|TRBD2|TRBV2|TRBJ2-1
TGTGCCAGCAGTGAAGGTTTATGGCTAGCGGATTACAATGAGCAGTTCTTC
CASSEGLWLADYNEQFF
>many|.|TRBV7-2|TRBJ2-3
TGTGCCAGCAGCTTACATAGCACAGATACGCAGTATTTT
CASSLHSTDTQYF
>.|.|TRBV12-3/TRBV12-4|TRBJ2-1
TGTGCCAGCAGCCCCCTCTTGGAGCGGAGGCAGTTCTTC
CASSPLLERRQFF
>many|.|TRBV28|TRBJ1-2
TGTGCCAGCAGTTCCCCCACGGGGGCTAACTATGGCTACACCTTC
CASSSPTGANYGYTF
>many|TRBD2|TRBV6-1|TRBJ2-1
TGTGCCAGCACCCCAGAGGCTAGCGGCCTGAGGGAGCAGTTCTTC
CASTPEASGLREQFF
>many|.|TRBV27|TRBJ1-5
TGTGCCAGCAGCCCTAGGGCTGGTGGCAATCAGCCCCAGCATTTT
CASSPRAGGNQPQHF
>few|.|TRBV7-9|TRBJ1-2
TGTGCCAGCAGCTTAGCCCCGCCGGGTCGTGGCTACACCTTC
CASSLAPPGRGYTF
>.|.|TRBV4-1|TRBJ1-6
TGCGCCAGCAGCCAAGAAGAAGGGTCGAACTCACCCCTCCACTTT
CASSQEEGSNSPLHF
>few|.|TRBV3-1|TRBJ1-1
TGTGCCAGCAGCCAAACGGCGGGATTGGAGACTGAAGCTTTCTTT
CASSQTAGLETEAFF
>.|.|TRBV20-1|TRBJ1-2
TGCAGTGCCGAGGATGCGGTAGCTAACTATGGCTACACCTTC
CSAEDAVANYGYTF
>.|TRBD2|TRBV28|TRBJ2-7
TGTGCCAGCAGTGGGGCGGGAGGGCCCTACAAGCAGTACTTC
CASSGAGGPYKQYF
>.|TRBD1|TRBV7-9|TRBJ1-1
TGTGCCAGCAGCCCAACGCGGGACAGGGGGTCTGAAGCTTTCTTT
CASSPTRDRGSEAFF
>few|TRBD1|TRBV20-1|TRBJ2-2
TGCAGTGCTAACAGGGGGCTAGGGGAGCTGTTTTTT
CSANRGLGELFF
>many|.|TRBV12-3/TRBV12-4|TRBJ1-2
TGTGCCAGCAGCATCGGTCCCAACTATGGCTACACCTTC
CASSIGPNYGYTF
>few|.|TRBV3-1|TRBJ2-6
TGTGCCAGCAGCCCACGGTCCGTGCCAAGCTCTGGGGCCAACGTCCTGACTTTC
CASSPRSVPSSGANVLTF
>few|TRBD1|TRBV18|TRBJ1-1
TGTGCCAGCTCACAGGACAGGGTGGGGACTGAAGCTTTCTTT
CASSQDRVGTEAFF
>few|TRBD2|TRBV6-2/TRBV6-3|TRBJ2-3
TGTGCCAGCAGTTACTGGCGGGGGATCCCCACAGATACGCAGTATTTT
CASSYWRGIPTDTQYF
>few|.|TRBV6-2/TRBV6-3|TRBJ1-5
TGTGCCAGCAACACCGGGGCAGCAAGCAATCAGCCCCAGCATTTT
CASNTGAASNQPQHF
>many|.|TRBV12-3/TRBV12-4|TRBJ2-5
TGTGCCAGCAGTCCCTCTCGGGGGCGCCAAGAGACCCAGTACTTC
CASSPSRGRQETQYF
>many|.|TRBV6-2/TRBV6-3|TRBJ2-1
TGTGCCAGCAGTTACTCGTACTACAATGAGCAGTTCTTC
CASSYSYYNEQFF
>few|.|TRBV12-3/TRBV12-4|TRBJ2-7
TGTGCCAGCAGTTCAAGGGGAGGCGCCTACGAGCAGTACTTC
CASSSRGGAYEQYF
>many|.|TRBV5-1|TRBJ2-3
TGCGCCAGCAGCTCCTTGAGGGAGGCAGATACGCAGTATTTT
CASSSLREADTQYF
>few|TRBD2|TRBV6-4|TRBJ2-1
TGTGCCAGCAGTGCGACCGGGACTAGCGGGGTGGATGAGCAGTTCTTC
CASSATGTSGVDEQFF
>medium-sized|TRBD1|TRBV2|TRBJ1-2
TGTGCCAGCAGGAGACAGGGTCTCTCTGGCTACACCTTC
CASRRQGLSGYTF
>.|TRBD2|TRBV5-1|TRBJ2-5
TGCGCCAGCAGCTCGGGGGGGACGCAACAAGAGACCCAGTACTTC
CASSSGGTQQETQYF
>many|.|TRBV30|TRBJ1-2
TGTGCCTGGAGCCGGGATTTCGTAAACTATGGCTACACCTTC
CAWSRDFVNYGYTF
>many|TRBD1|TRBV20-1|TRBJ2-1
TGCAGTGCACCAATCCCGGACAGGGCCAATGAGCAGTTCTTC
CSAPIPDRANEQFF
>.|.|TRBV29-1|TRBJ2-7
TGCAGCGTTGTCATCCGTAGCTACGAGCAGTACTTC
CSVVIRSYEQYF
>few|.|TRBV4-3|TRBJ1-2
TGCGCCAGCAGCCTGCGGTCCGGGGGCGGCTACACCTTC
CASSLRSGGGYTF
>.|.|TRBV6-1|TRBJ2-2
TGTGCCAGCACCGAATCTTTTAGCGGAGCGAACACCGGGGAGCTGTTTTTT
CASTESFSGANTGELFF
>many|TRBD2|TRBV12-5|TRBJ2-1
TGTGCTAGTGGTTTGCGACTAGCGGGATCCTACAATGAGCAGTTCTTC
CASGLRLAGSYNEQFF
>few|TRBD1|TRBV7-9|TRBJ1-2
TGTGCCAGCAGCTCCAGGGGGGACCTCCTTGGCTACACCTTC
CASSSRGDLLGYTF
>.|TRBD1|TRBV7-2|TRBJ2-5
TGTGCCAGCAGCCCCGACAGGGCGATTGGTGAGACCCAGTACTTC
CASSPDRAIGETQYF
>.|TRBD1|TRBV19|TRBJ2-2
TGTGCCAGTAGAGGGGGCCTGTTGGACACCGGGGAGCTGTTTTTT
CASRGGLLDTGELFF
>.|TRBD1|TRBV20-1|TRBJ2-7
TGCAGTGCCTCGCCGGACAGGGAAACCTACGAGCAGTACTTC
CSASPDRETYEQYF
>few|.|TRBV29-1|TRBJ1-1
TGCAGCGTTGAAGGTGGGATGGGGACTGAAGCTTTCTTT
CSVEGGMGTEAFF
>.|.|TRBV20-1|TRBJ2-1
TGCAGTGCTAGAGCCTACAATGAGCAGTTCTTC
CSARAYNEQFF